This T cell receptor beta chain was sequenced in a study of T-cell reconstitution after alpha-beta-depleted transplantation in children. Findings of the study overall: When one year had passed after transplant, most T-cell counts and diversity came from newly produced T cells. Approximately two months post-transplant, alpha-beta T cells reportedly originated from several hundred expanded graft clones.

Preparation of the TCRbeta library was carried out with unique molecular identifiers. TCRdb re-called the PCR reads through MiXCR, storing one row per CDR3 protein. Seen here are 90,000 to 100,000 distinct CDR3 sequences, about 25% observed once, and the top ten hold about 22%. This clonotype was seen a few times. Its antigen remains unidentified. CDR3 length equals 15 residues. Looked up from germline, CDR1 is SGHTA and CDR2 is FQGNSA. V trimming: 4 bases; J trimming: 6 bases; junction bases outside the gene matches: 11. The V gene is TRBV7-2, the J gene TRBJ2-7, with 8 positions matching TRBD1. This specimen was PBMCs, taken before TCRalphabeta/CD19-depleted stem cell transplant. The clonotype comes from a boy aged 2 to 9 with acute lymphoblastic leukemia, due to receive a stem cell transplant. The CDR3 region is CASSSQGQGTFEQYF. The CDR3 bases are TGTGCCAGCAGCTCCCAAGGACAGGGAACGTTCGAGCAGTACTTC.